The sequence of this TCR beta chain was determined in a study of PD-L1 blockade in urothelial cancer. V dropped 10 bases and J dropped 0 bases, with 24 bases sitting between them. This CDR3 is built from 17 residues. Per germline, CDR1 LNHDA and CDR2 SQIVND (reference sequence). Profiling relied on immunoSEQ multiplex PCR, and the TCRdb table lists in-frame clones only, not all of them. The sample comprises approximately 93,000 clones, less than 90% of which are singletons, and around 7.7% rests with the top ten. Time point here: peripheral blood 6 weeks after treatment start. The V gene is TRBV19, the J gene TRBJ1-2; D not resolved. The origin of this receptor is a man in his 70s with urothelial cancer. The sequenced sample was PBMCs, obtained around atezolizumab (anti-PD-L1) treatment. In DNA form, the CDR3 reads TGTGCCACCAGAATCGGAGGCAGCTACGAAGCTAACTATGGCTACACCTTC. Residues: CATRIGGSYEANYGYTF.